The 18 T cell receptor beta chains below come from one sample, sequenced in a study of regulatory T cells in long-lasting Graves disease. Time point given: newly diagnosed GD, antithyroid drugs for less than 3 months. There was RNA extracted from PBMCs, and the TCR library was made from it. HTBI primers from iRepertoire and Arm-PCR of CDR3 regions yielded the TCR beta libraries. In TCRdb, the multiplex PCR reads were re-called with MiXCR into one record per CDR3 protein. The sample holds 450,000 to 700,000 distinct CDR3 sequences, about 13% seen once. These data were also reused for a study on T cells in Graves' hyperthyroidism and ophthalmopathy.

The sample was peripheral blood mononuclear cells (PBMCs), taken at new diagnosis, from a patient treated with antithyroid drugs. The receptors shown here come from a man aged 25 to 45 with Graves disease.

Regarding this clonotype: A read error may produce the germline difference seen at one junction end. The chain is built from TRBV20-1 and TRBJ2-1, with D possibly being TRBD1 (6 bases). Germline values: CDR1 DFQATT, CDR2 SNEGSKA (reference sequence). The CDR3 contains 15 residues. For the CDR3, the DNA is TGCAGTGCTAGACCCCTCTTGGGGGCTTGGAATGAGCGGTTCTTC. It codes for CSARPLLGAWNERFF.

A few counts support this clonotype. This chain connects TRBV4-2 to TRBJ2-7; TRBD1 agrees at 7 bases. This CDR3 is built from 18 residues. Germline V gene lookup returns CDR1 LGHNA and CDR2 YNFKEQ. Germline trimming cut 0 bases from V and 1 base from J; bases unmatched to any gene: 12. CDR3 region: CASSQDRGRAGGSYEQYF. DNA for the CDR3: TGTGCCAGCAGCCAAGATCGGGGTAGGGCAGGGGGTTCCTACGAGCAGTACTTC.

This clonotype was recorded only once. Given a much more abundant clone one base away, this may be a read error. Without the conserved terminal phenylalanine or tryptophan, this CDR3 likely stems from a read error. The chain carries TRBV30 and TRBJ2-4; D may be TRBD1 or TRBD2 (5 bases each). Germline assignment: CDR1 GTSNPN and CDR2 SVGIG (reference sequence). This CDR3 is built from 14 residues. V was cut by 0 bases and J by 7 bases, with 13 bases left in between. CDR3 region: CAWSVESGRNIQYL. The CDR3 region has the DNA TGTGCCTGGAGTGTAGAATCGGGGCGGAACATTCAGTACCTC.

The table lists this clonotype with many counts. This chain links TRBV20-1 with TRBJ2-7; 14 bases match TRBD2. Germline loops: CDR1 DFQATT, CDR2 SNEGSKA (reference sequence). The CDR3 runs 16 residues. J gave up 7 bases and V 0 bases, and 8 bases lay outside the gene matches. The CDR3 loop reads CSARDPGTSGSLEQYF. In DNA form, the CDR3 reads TGCAGTGCTAGAGATCCCGGGACTAGCGGGAGTTTGGAGCAGTACTTC.

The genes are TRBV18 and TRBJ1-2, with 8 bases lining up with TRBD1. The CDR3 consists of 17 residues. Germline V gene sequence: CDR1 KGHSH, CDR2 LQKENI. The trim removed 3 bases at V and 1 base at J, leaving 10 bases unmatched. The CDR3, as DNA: TGTGCCAGCTCACCTCCGGCTGGACAGGGAGGTAACTATGGCTACACCTTC. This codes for CASSPPAGQGGNYGYTF.

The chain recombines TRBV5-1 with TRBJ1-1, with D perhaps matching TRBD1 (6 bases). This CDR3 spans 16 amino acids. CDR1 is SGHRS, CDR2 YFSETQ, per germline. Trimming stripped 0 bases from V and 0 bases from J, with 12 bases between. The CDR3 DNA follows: TGCGCCAGCAGCTTGGCGGGGGGGCGTGTGAACACTGAAGCTTTCTTT. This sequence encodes CASSLAGGRVNTEAFF.

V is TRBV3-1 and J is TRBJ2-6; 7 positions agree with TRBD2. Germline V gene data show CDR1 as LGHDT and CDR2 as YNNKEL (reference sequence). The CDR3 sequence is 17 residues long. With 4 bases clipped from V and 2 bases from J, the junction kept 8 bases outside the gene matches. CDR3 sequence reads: CASSRGGRRAGANVLTF. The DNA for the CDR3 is TGTGCCAGCAGCCGGGGCGGGAGAAGGGCTGGGGCCAACGTCCTGACTTTC.

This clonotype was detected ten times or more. CDR3 DNA: TGTGCCACCAGTTCTACGGATTACGAGCAGTACTTC. Amino acids: CATSSTDYEQYF. The rearrangement uses TRBV24-1 and TRBJ2-7; no clear D gene. From germline, CDR1 is KGHDR and CDR2 SFDVKD. The V and J ends lost 6 bases and 4 bases respectively, with 9 bases between them. The CDR3 contains 12 residues.

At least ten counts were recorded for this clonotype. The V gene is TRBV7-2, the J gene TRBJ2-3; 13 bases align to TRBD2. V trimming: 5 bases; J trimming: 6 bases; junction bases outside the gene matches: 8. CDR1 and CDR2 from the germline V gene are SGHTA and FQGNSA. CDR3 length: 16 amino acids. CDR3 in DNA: TGTGCCAGCAGCCGCGGACTAGCGGGAGTGGGGGATACGCAGTATTTT. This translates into CASSRGLAGVGDTQYF. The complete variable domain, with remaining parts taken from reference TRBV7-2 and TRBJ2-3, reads GAGVSQSPSNKVTEKGKDVELRCDPISGHTALYWYRQSLGQGLEFLIYFQGNSAPDKSGLPSDRFSAERTGGSVSTLTIQRTQQEDSAVYLCASSRGLAGVGDTQYFGPGTRLTVL.

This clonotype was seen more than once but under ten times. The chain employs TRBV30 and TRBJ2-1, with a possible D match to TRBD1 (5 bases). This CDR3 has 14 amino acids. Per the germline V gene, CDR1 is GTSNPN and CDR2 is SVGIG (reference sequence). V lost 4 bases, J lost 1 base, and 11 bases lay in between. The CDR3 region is CAWNPRQSYNEQFF. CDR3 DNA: TGTGCCTGGAATCCGAGACAGTCCTACAATGAGCAGTTCTTC. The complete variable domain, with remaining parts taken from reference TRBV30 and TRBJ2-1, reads SQTIHQWPATLVQPVGSPLSLECTVEGTSNPNLYWYRQAAGRGLQLLFYSVGIGQISSEVPQNLSASRPQDRQFILSSKKLLLSDSGFYLCAWNPRQSYNEQFFGPGTRLTVL.

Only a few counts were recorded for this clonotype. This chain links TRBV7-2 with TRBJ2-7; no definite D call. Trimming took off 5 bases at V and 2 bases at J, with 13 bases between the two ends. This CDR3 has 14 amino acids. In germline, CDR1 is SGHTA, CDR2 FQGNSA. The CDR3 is CASSASPGAYEQYF. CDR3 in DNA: TGTGCCAGCAGCGCGAGTCCTGGGGCCTACGAGCAGTACTTC.

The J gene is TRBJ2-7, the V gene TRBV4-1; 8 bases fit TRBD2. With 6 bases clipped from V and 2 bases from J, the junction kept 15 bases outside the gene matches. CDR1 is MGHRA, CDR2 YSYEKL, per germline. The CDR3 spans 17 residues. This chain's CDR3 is CASRPSITGTRPYEQYF. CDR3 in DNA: TGCGCCAGCAGACCAAGTATAACCGGGACTAGACCCTACGAGCAGTACTTC.

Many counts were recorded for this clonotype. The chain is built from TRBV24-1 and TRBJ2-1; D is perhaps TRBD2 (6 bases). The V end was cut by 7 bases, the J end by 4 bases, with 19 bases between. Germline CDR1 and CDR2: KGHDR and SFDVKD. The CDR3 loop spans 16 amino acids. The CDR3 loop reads CATSGFEGSGYNEQFF. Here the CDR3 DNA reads TGTGCCACCAGCGGCTTTGAGGGTAGCGGATACAATGAGCAGTTCTTC.

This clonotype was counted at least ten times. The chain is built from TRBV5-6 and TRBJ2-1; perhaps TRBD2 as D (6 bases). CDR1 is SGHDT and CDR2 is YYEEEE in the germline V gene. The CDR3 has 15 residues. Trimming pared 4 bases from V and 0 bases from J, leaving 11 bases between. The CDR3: CASSPGLSSYNEQFF. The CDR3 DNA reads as TGTGCCAGCAGCCCGGGACTCAGCTCCTACAATGAGCAGTTCTTC.

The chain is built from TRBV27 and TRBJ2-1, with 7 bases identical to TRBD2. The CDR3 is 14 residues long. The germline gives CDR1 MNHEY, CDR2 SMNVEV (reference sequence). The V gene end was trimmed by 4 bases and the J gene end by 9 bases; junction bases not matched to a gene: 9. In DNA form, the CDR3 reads TGTGCCAGCAGTTATGGCGGGAGTATAGTTGAGCAGTTCTTC. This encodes CASSYGGSIVEQFF.

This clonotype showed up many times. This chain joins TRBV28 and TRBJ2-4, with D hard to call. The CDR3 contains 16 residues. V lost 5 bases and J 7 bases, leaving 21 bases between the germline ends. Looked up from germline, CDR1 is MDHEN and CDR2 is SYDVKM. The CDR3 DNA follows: TGTGCCAGCAGTCGCAGTTCCGGTGGTAGCCAGAACATTCAGTACTTC. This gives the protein CASSRSSGGSQNIQYF.

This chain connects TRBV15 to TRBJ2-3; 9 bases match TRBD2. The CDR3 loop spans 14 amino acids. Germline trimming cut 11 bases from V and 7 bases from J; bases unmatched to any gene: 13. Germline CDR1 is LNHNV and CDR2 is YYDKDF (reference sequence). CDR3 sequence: CAAGGLVNENTQYF. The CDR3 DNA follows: TGTGCCGCGGGGGGGTTGGTCAATGAAAATACGCAGTATTTT.

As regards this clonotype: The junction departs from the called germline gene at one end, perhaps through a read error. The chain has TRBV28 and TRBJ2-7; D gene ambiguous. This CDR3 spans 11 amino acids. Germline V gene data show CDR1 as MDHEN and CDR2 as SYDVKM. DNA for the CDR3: TGTGTCAGCAGTTCACCTTACGAGCAGTACTTC. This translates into CVSSSPYEQYF.